A selection of T cell receptor beta chains follows, all from one sample in a study of T cell repertoires in cytomegalovirus infection. Their antigen targets remain unknown. TCRdb analysed the reads with MiXCR anew, one entry per CDR3 protein. In the table there are approximately 730,000 distinct CDR3 sequences, 25% to 30% of which are singletons. The source was cultured CD8+ T cells from PBMCs, collected from culture after CMV antigen stimulation. Source of these receptors: a human donor in good health (CMV status not recorded). Some clones in this sample may be carry-over from other donors' samples. CDR3s leave out the opening cysteine and the closing phenylalanine or tryptophan.

>TRBJ2-1|13|TRBV6-1
ASSLDGTAVGEQF
>TRBJ2-1|17|TRBV6-5
ASSYSGSLLSGTGNEQF
>TRBJ1-1|12|TRBV7-9
ASIGDNLGTEAF
>TRBJ2-3|13|TRBV6-2/TRBV6-3
ASRVGTSGTDTQY
>TRBJ2-6|14|TRBV5-1
ASIGTVGSGANVLT
>TRBJ1-6|15|TRBV25-1
ASSDLLSRDRGSPLH
>TRBJ1-4|13|TRBV4-1
ASSQDKTPNEKLF
>TRBJ1-2|12|TRBV9
ASSVARDPGGYT
>TRBJ1-1|14|TRBV2
ASNDGTGLGNTEAF
>TRBJ2-5|17|TRBV20-1
SARDTGGETYSVQETQY
>TRBJ1-2|10|TRBV10-3
ATRPANYGYT
>TRBJ2-3|14|TRBV29-1
SVGPHREGSTDTQY
>TRBJ1-2|11|TRBV4-3
ASMGQGAGGYT
>TRBJ1-1|11|TRBV27
ASSRGVETRAF
>TRBJ2-6|14|TRBV29-1
SVAGTGESGANVLT
>TRBJ2-7|13|TRBV5-6
ASSPAGQGSYEQY
>TRBJ1-2|13|TRBV7-6
ASSGELTPNYGYT
>TRBJ2-1|13|TRBV20-1
SASTGLAFYNEQF